One sample yielded the 3 T cell receptor beta chains listed below, sequenced in a study of sequential checkpoint blockade in melanoma. Assay used: immunoSEQ multiplex PCR; TCRdb lists only in-frame clones, some missing. The sample has about 35,000 clones, roughly four fifths seen once. Treatment defined: randomized to nivolumab then ipilimumab (arm A) or the reverse (arm B). The input for sequencing was CD8+ T cells sorted from blood (inferred from file names), taken from a patient given nivolumab and ipilimumab in sequence. The origin of the receptors is a human donor with melanoma.

The V gene is TRBV4-1, the J gene TRBJ2-2; D gene ambiguous. V lost 4 bases, J lost 1 base, and 13 bases lay in between. The CDR3 is 16 amino acids. CDR1 and CDR2 from the germline V gene are MGHRA and YSYEKL. The chain's CDR3 is CASSPGSRGNTGELFF. The CDR3 nucleotides are TGCGCCAGCAGCCCCGGGTCGCGTGGGAACACCGGGGAGCTGTTTTTT.

V is TRBV5-6 and J is TRBJ2-7; TRBD2 matches at 8 bases. The germline V gene encodes CDR1 SGHDT and CDR2 YYEEEE. There are 14 residues in the CDR3. V lost 0 bases, J lost 6 bases, and 5 bases stayed unmatched. CDR3 amino acids: CASSLVGGAGEQYF. The CDR3 DNA sequence: TGTGCCAGCAGCTTGGTCGGGGGGGCAGGCGAGCAGTACTTC.

This clone is labeled medium-sized. The conserved phenylalanine or tryptophan is not found at the CDR3 terminus, so this likely reflects a read error. It is unclear where the CDR3 begins or ends on the DNA, so no DNA is shown, and the CDR3 is as TCRdb lists it. This chain uses TRBV7-9 with TRBJ1-2; TRBD1 is taken as the D call from the table, unchecked against the DNA. Ends included, the CDR3 has 10 residues. The V gene's germline CDR1 is SEHNR and CDR2 FQNEAQ (reference sequence). The CDR3 spells CASSLVDIRI.